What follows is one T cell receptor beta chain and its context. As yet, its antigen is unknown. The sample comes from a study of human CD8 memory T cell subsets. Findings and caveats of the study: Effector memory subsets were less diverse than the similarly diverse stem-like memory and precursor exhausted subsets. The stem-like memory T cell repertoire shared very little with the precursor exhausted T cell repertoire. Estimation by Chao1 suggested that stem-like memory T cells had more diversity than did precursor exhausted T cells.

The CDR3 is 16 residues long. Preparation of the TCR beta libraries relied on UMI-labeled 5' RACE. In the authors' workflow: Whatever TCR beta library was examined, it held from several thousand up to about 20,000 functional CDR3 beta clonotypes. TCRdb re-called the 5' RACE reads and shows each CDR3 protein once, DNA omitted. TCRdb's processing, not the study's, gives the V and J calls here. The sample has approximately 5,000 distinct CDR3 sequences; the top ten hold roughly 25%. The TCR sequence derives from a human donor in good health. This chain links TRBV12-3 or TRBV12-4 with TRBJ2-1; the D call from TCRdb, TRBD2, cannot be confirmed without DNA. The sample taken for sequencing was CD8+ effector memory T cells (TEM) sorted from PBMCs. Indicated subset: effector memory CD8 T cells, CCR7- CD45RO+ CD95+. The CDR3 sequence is CASRGPGLAGGNEQFF.